This T cell receptor beta chain is from a study of blood T cells in healthy people across ages. Study-level points and caveats: Long-lived donors carried more naive CD4+ cells and greater diversity than aged donors. Any conclusive comparison of naive versus antigen-experienced cells was prevented by using unsorted PBMCs.

Losses at the gene ends were 7 bases for V and 0 bases for J; bases not matched to a gene: 18. This CDR3 comprises 18 residues. Germline CDR1 and CDR2: DFQATT and SNEGSKA (reference sequence). Combining a sample-barcoded 5' primer with a J-beta primer mix, a second PCR ran for 7 to 11 cycles. TCRdb fed the 5' RACE reads into MiXCR, producing one record per CDR3 protein. The repertoire includes more than 1.4 million distinct CDR3 sequences, about 40% of them detected once, and roughly 8.2% sits in the top ten. Peripheral blood, about 9.3 milliliters per donor, was collected. Every sample yielded at least 7 million isolated PBMCs. In regard to this clonotype: Its antigen is as yet unknown.

The sequence was collected from a woman aged 18-29 years in good health. The genes are TRBV20-1 and TRBJ2-7, with TRBD2 matching over 10 bases. Sequenced: blood. The CDR3 sequence is CSVRGASGSPLLSYEQYF. In DNA form, the CDR3 reads TGCAGTGTGCGGGGGGCTAGCGGGAGCCCCCTACTCTCCTACGAGCAGTACTTC.